This T cell receptor beta chain came from a study of monozygotic twins with inflammatory bowel disease. Study-level results: IBD patients shared fewer clonotypes with other individuals than healthy twins, especially patients with disease activity signs. Limited statistical power may explain no repertoire similarity difference between concordant and discordant twins.

In germline, CDR1 is SGHTA, CDR2 FQGTGA. CDR3 length: 14 amino acids. A note on this clonotype: As yet, its antigen is unknown.

Each UMI harboured a 6-nucleotide sample barcode and was appended via template switching. TCRdb processed the 5' RACE reads again and assigns one entry to each CDR3 protein, with no DNA. This listing includes 170,000 or so distinct CDR3 sequences. The sample taken for sequencing was blood. This chain uses TRBV7-3 with TRBJ2-1. This clonotype originated in a human donor with ulcerative colitis or Crohn's disease, or a healthy co-twin of an affected twin (not recorded which). CDR3 loop: CASSPGGAHNEQFF.